This TCR beta chain was sequenced during a study of control samples from healthy donors and cancer patients. Repertoires were generated with immunoSEQ multiplex PCR, while TCRdb's copy carries only in-frame clones and drops some. The sample yields roughly 160,000 clones, 94% seen once. The J segment lost 5 bases and the V segment lost 1 base, leaving 13 bases of the junction unmatched. Germline V gene data show CDR1 as SEHNR and CDR2 as FQNEAQ (reference sequence). This CDR3 region has 19 residues. The material sequenced was PBMCs. The sequence came from a man aged 55 to 70 with colorectal cancer. The chain employs TRBV7-9 and TRBJ2-1; 11 bases fit TRBD1. CDR3 sequence reads: CASSLVWSAGTGGNNEQFF. Written as DNA, the CDR3 is TGTGCCAGCAGCTTAGTATGGTCCGCCGGGACAGGGGGTAACAATGAGCAGTTCTTC.